These T cell receptor beta chains were read from a single sample in a study of cytomegalovirus exposure and HLA in healthy donors. Profiled with immunoSEQ multiplex PCR; TCRdb holds only in-frame clones, not every one. The sample contains 180,000 or so clones, around 80% of which appear only once. Sequencing used PBMCs. The receptors stem from a young man in good health and CMV-seronegative. The CDR3 runs from the conserved cysteine through the conserved F or W. A D gene is named only where the DNA matches it firmly. Clone size is stated in some rows and not others, as once, few, many or a class when expanded.

d_call j_call v_call clone_size cdr3_nt cdr3_aa
TRBD2 TRBJ2-3 TRBV29-1 once TGCAGCGCTATATCGAGCGGGAGTCCCACAGATACGCAGTATTTT CSAISSGSPTDTQYF
- TRBJ2-4 TRBV9 - TGTGCCAGCAGCCCCGGGACAATCAACATTCAGTACTTC CASSPGTINIQYF
TRBD1 TRBJ1-1 TRBV19 - TGTGCCAGTAGTGCAGGGGGGCACACTGAAGCTTTCTTT CASSAGGHTEAFF
- TRBJ1-5 TRBV5-6 - TGTGCCAGCAGCTTGACCGGGACTTATAGCAATCAGCCCCAGCATTTT CASSLTGTYSNQPQHF
- TRBJ1-5 TRBV2 - TGTGCCAGCAGTGAACTTTTCAATCAGCCCCAGCATTTT CASSELFNQPQHF
TRBD2 TRBJ2-7 TRBV29-1 few TGCAGCGTTGGTGGAGCGGGAGTGGGCGAGCAGTACTTC CSVGGAGVGEQYF
TRBD1 TRBJ2-2 TRBV7-2 - TGTGCCAGCATCACGGCCGGGACAGCAACCGGGGAGCTGTTTTTT CASITAGTATGELFF
- TRBJ1-4 TRBV5-8 - TGTGCCAGCAGCCCTTGGACAGCTGAAAAACTGTTTTTT CASSPWTAEKLFF
- TRBJ1-4 TRBV5-1 - TGCGCCAGCAGCACAGGCCCACAGGGTTCTAATGAAAAACTGTTTTTT CASSTGPQGSNEKLFF
TRBD2 TRBJ2-3 TRBV5-1 - TGCGCCAGCAGCTTGTATGGCCTAGCGGGAGGGAGCACAGATACGCAGTATTTT CASSLYGLAGGSTDTQYF
TRBD2 TRBJ2-5 TRBV10-3 - TGTGCCATCAGCGGGACTACTCAAGAGACCCAGTACTTC CAISGTTQETQYF
- TRBJ2-6 TRBV30 few TGTGCCTGCGAGGTAAGCTCTGGGGCCAACGTCCTGACTTTC CACEVSSGANVLTF
- TRBJ1-1 TRBV5-1 - TGCGCCAGCAGCCCCGCACTCGGGGGGCTGAACACTGAAGCTTTCTTT CASSPALGGLNTEAFF
TRBD1 TRBJ1-5 TRBV28 - TGTGCCAGCAGGAAAGACAGGGGGAATCAGCCCCAGCATTTT CASRKDRGNQPQHF
TRBD1 TRBJ1-2 TRBV10-3 once TGTGCCATCAGTGAAAGGGGACAGGGCTATGGCTACACCTTC CAISERGQGYGYTF
- TRBJ2-1 TRBV5-4 - TGTGCCAGCAGGGCAGGGAGGAATGAGCAGTTCTTC CASRAGRNEQFF
TRBD1 TRBJ1-6 TRBV6-6 - TGTGCCAGCAGTTACCCAGGGGGACGTAATTCACCCCTCCACTTT CASSYPGGRNSPLHF
TRBD2 TRBJ2-7 TRBV5-4 - TGTGCCAGCAGTCCCCTCGGCGGGAGCTCCTACGAGCAGTACTTC CASSPLGGSSYEQYF